This TCR beta chain was observed in a study of blood T cell repertoires in COVID-19. Study as a whole: Some COVID-19 samples were acute and others convalescent; all came from the United States, Italy and Spain. The cDNA or gDNA used as material had been derived from T cells, B-cell-depleted T cells, or PBMCs.

Authors' methods: Counts of nucleated cells, estimated from reference gene primer amplification, were obtained. The table came from immunoSEQ multiplex PCR; TCRdb's copy has only in-frame clones and leaves some out. From that table come the V and J calls and clone size; the DNA was used to work out D and trimming. This table holds more than 95,000 clones, approximately 80% found once. Per the germline V gene, CDR1 is MNHNS and CDR2 is SASEGT. V was trimmed by 5 bases and J by 2 bases, leaving 15 bases between them. CDR3 size: 15 residues. This receptor was taken from a man between 65 and 79 years old with active or convalescent COVID-19. The V call is TRBV6-1, the J call TRBJ1-2; no firm D call. Material for sequencing was peripheral blood. The CDR3 coding sequence is TGTGCCAGCAGTCAACCCGGACGGGGAAACTATGGCTACACCTTC. It is translated as CASSQPGRGNYGYTF.